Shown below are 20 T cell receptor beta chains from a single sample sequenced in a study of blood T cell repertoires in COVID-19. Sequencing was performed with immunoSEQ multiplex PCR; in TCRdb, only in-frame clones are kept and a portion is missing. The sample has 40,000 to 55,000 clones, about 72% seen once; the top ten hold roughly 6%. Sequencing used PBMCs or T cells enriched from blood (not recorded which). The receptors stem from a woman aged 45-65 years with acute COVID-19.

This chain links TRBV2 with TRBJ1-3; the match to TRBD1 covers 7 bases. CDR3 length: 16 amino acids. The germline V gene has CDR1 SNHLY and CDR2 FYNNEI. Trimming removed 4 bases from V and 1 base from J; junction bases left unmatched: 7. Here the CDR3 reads CASSAADRKSGNTIYF. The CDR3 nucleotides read TGTGCCAGCAGTGCCGCGGACAGGAAATCTGGAAACACCATATATTTT.

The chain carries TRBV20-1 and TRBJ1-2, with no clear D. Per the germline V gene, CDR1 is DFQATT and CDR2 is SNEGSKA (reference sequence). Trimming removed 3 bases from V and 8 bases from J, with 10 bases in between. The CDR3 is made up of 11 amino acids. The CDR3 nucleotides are TGCAGTGCTAGTGGAGGGTGGGGCTACACCTTC. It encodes CSASGGWGYTF.

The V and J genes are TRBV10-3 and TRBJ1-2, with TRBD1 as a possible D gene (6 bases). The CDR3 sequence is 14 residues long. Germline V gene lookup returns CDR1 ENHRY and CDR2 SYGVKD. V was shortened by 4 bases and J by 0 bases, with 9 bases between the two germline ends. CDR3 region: CAISGRGSNYGYTF. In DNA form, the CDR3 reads TGTGCCATCAGTGGCAGGGGTTCTAACTATGGCTACACCTTC.

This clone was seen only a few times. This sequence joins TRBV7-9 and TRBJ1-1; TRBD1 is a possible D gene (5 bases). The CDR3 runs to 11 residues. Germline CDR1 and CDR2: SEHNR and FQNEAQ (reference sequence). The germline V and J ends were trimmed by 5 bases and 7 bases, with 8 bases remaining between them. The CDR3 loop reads CASSHGGEAFF. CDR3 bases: TGTGCCAGCAGCCACGGGGGTGAAGCTTTCTTT.

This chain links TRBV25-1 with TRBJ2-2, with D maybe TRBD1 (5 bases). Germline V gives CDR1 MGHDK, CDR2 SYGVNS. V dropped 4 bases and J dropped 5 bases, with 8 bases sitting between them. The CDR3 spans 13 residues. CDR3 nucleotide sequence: TGTGCCAGCAGTGGCAGGGTTACCGGGGAGCTGTTTTTT. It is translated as CASSGRVTGELFF.

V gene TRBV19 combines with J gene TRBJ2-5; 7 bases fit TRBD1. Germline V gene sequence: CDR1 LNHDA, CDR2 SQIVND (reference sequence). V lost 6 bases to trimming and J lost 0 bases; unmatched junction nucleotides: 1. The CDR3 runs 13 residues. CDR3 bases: TGTGCCAGTAGCAGGGGGTACCAAGAGACCCAGTACTTC. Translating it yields CASSRGYQETQYF.

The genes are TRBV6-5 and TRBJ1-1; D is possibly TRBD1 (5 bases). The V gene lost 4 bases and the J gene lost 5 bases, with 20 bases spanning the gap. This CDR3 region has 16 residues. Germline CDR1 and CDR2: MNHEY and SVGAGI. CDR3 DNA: TGTGCCAGCAGTTTCTCCCAGGGTCGGATGAGGACTGAAGCTTTCTTT. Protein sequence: CASSFSQGRMRTEAFF.

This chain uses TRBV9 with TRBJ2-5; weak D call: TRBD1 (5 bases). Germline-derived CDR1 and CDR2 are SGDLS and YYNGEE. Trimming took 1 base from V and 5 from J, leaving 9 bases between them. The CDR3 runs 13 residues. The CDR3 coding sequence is TGTGCCAGCAGCGTACCCCCAGGGGAGACCCAGTACTTC. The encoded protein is CASSVPPGETQYF. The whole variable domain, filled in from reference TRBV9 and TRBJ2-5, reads DSGVTQTPKHLITATGQRVTLRCSPRSGDLSVYWYQQSLDQGLQFLIQYYNGEERAKGNILERFSAQQFPDLHSELNLSSLELGDSALYFCASSVPPGETQYFGPGTRLLVL.

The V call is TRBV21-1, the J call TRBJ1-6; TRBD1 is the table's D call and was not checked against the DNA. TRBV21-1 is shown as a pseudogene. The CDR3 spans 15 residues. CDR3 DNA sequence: TGTGCCAGCAGCAATCCAGGACATTCTAATTCACCCCTCCACTTT. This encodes CASSNPGHSNSPLHF.

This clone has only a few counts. The DNA for the CDR3 is TGTGCCTGGAGTGTACACTCCTACAATGAGCAGTTCTTC. Its translation is CAWSVHSYNEQFF. The chain has TRBV30 and TRBJ2-1; D uncertain. V lost 0 bases and J lost 0, with 3 bases in between. CDR1 is GTSNPN and CDR2 is SVGIG in the germline V gene (reference sequence). This CDR3 region has 13 residues. Full variable domain (remainder filled in from reference TRBV30 and TRBJ2-1): SQTIHQWPATLVQPVGSPLSLECTVEGTSNPNLYWYRQAAGRGLQLLFYSVGIGQISSEVPQNLSASRPQDRQFILSSKKLLLSDSGFYLCAWSVHSYNEQFFGPGTRLTVL.

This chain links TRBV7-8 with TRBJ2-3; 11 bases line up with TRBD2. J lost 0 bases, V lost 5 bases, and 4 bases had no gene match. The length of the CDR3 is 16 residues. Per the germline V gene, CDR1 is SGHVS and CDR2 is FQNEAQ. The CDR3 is CASSPRTSGSTDTQYF. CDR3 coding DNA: TGTGCCAGCAGCCCAAGGACTAGCGGGAGCACAGATACGCAGTATTTT. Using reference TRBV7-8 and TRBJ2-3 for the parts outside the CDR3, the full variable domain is GAGVSQSPRYKVAKRGQDVALRCDPISGHVSLFWYQQALGQGPEFLTYFQNEAQLDKSGLPSDRFFAERPEGSVSTLKIQRTQQEDSAVYLCASSPRTSGSTDTQYFGPGTRLTVL.

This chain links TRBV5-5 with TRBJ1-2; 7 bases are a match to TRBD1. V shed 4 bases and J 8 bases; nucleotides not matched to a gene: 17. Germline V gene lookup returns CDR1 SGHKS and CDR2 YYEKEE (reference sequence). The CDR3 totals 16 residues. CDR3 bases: TGTGCCAGCAGCCCGGGGGACAGCCTTGACCCCGGGGGCTACACCTTC. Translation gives CASSPGDSLDPGGYTF.

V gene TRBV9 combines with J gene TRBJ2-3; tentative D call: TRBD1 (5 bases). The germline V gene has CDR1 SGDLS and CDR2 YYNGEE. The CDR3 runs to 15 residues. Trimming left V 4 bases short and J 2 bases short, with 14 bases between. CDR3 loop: CASSPRASFTDTQYF. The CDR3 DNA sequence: TGTGCCAGCAGCCCCAGGGCGTCTTTCACAGATACGCAGTATTTT.

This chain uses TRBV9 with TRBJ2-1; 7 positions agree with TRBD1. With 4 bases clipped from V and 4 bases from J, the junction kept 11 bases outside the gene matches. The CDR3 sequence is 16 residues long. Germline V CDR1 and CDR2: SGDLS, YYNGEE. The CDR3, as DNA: TGTGCCAGCAGCCCGGGACCAAGGGGGCTATACAATGAGCAGTTCTTC. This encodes CASSPGPRGLYNEQFF. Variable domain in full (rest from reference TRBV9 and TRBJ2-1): DSGVTQTPKHLITATGQRVTLRCSPRSGDLSVYWYQQSLDQGLQFLIQYYNGEERAKGNILERFSAQQFPDLHSELNLSSLELGDSALYFCASSPGPRGLYNEQFFGPGTRLTVL.

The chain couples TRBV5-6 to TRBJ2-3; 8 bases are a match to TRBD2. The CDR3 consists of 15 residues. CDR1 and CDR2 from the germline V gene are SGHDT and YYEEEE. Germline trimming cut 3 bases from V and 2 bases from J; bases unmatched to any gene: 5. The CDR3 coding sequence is TGTGCCAGCAGCTGGCGGGGGGCCTTCACAGATACGCAGTATTTT. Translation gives CASSWRGAFTDTQYF.

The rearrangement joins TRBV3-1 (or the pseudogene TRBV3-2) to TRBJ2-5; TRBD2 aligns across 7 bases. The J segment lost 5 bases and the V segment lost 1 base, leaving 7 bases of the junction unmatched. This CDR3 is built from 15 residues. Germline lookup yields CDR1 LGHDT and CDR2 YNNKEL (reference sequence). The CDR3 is CASSQVNGGLETQYF. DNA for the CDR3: TGTGCCAGCAGCCAAGTGAACGGGGGGTTGGAGACCCAGTACTTC.

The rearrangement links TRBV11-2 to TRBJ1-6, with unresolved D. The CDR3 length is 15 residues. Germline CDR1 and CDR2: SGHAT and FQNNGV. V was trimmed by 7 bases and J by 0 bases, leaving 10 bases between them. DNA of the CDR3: TGTGCCAGCAAGGAAGGGAGCTCCTATAATTCACCCCTCCACTTT. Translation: CASKEGSSYNSPLHF.

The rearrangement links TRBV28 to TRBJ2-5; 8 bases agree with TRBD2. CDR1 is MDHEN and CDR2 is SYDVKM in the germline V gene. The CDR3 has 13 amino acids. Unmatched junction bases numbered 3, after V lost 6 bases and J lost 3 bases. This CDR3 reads CASRLAGEETQYF. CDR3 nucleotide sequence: TGTGCCAGCAGGCTAGCGGGCGAAGAGACCCAGTACTTC.

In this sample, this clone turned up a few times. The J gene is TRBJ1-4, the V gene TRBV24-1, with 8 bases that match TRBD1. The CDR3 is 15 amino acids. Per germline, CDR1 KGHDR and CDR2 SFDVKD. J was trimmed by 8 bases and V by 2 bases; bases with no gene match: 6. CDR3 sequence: CATSDSQGAGEKLFF. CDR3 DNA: TGTGCCACCAGTGATTCTCAGGGGGCAGGGGAAAAACTGTTTTTT.

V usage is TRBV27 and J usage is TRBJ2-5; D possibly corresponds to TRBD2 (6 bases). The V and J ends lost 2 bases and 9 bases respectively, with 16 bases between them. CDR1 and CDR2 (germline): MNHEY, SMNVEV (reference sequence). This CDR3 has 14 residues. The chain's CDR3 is CASSLRFGGGPQYF. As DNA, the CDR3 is TGTGCCAGCAGTTTACGGTTCGGGGGAGGTCCCCAGTACTTC.